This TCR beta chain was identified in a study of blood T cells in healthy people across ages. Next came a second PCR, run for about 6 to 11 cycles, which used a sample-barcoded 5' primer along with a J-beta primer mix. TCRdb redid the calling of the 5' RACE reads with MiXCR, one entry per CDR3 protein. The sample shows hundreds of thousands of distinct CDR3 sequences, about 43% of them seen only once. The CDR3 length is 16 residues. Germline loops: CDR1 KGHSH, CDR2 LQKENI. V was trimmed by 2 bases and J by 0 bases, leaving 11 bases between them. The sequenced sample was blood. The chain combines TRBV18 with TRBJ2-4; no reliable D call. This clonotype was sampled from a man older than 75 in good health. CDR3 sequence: CASSPADGVAKNIQYF. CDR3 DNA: TGTGCCAGCTCACCAGCAGACGGCGTAGCCAAAAACATTCAGTACTTC.